The 28 T cell receptor beta chains given below trace back to one sample, sequenced in a study of T-cell reconstitution after alpha-beta-depleted transplantation in children. Molecular barcoding with unique molecular identifiers was used for the TCRbeta library. TCRdb re-analysed the PCR reads in MiXCR, keeping a single row per CDR3 protein. The sample contains roughly 100,000 distinct CDR3 sequences, 6% to 9% of which appear only once. The material was PBMCs, obtained before TCRalphabeta/CD19-depleted stem cell transplant. Every receptor here comes from a boy aged 2 to 10 with acute lymphoblastic leukemia, due to receive a stem cell transplant.

This clonotype was detected a few times. This chain joins TRBV7-6 and TRBJ2-1; TRBD2 aligns across 10 bases. The ends lost 0 bases at V and 10 bases at J; junction bases unmatched: 9. This CDR3 is built from 16 residues. CDR1 and CDR2 (germline): SGHVS, FNYEAQ. DNA of the CDR3: TGTGCCAGCAGCTTAGCCCCTAGCGGGGGCGGGGGAGAGCAGTTCTTC. It translates to CASSLAPSGGGGEQFF.

This clonotype was counted ten times or more. The V gene is TRBV4-2, the J gene TRBJ2-7, with D possibly TRBD2 on 7 matching bases. This CDR3 spans 17 amino acids. Trimming left V 0 bases short and J 4 bases short, with 19 bases between. CDR1 and CDR2 from the germline V gene are LGHNA and YNFKEQ. The CDR3 DNA sequence: TGTGCCAGCAGCCAAGAGGAGGGGGGGAGAGTATTGTACGAGCAGTACTTC. This codes for CASSQEEGGRVLYEQYF.

The chain recombines TRBV1 with TRBJ1-1; the D segment call TRBD1 is taken from the table without a DNA check. TRBV1 is given as a pseudogene. There are 16 residues in the CDR3. Written as DNA, the CDR3 is TGCCAGCAGCCAAGTGACAGGGGGCTCCCCAACACTGAAGCTTTCTTT. It is translated as CQQPSDRGLPNTEAFF.

This clonotype was observed many times. V usage is TRBV12-3 or TRBV12-4 and J usage is TRBJ2-7; D gene uncertain. V was clipped by 3 bases and J by 2 bases, with 8 bases between them. The CDR3 spans 13 residues. The CDR3 DNA reads as TGTGCCAGCAGTTTTGCTAGAACCTACGAGCAGTACTTC. It specifies CASSFARTYEQYF.

This chain uses TRBV12-3 or TRBV12-4 with TRBJ2-3; possibly TRBD1 or TRBD2 for D (6 bases each). V was trimmed by 4 bases and J by 0 bases, leaving 23 bases between them. The CDR3 contains 19 residues. CDR3 protein: CASSYSRLEGGSSTDTQYF. Written as DNA, the CDR3 is TGTGCCAGCAGTTATAGTAGGTTGGAAGGGGGGTCTAGCACAGATACGCAGTATTTT.

This clonotype occurred many times. The gene calls are TRBV12-3 or TRBV12-4 and TRBJ1-3; D gene ambiguous. The length of the CDR3 is 15 residues. The ends were cut back, 5 bases at V and 0 bases at J, with 11 bases in the middle. The CDR3 coding sequence is TGTGCCAGCAGTACGAGCCGTCCCTCTGGAAACACCATATATTTT. Translation: CASSTSRPSGNTIYF.

This clonotype was observed at least ten times. The chain joins TRBV20-1 to TRBJ1-1; perhaps TRBD1 as D (5 bases). Per the germline V gene, CDR1 is DFQATT and CDR2 is SNEGSKA (reference sequence). This CDR3 region has 13 residues. V was shortened by 4 bases and J by 0 bases, with 9 bases between the two germline ends. CDR3 in DNA: TGCAGTGCTAATTGGGACTTGAACACTGAAGCTTTCTTT. Protein product: CSANWDLNTEAFF.

This clonotype was seen ten or more times. V gene TRBV6-5 combines with J gene TRBJ1-1; a possible D gene is TRBD1 (6 bases). V lost 4 bases to trimming and J lost 0 bases, with 9 bases between them. The CDR3 is made up of 14 amino acids. Per germline, CDR1 MNHEY and CDR2 SVGAGI. CDR3 amino acids: CASSSRTVNTEAFF. In DNA, the CDR3 is TGTGCCAGCAGTTCCCGGACAGTGAACACTGAAGCTTTCTTT.

This clonotype came up many times. The chain links TRBV29-1 to TRBJ2-6; D unresolved. Trimming stripped 4 bases from V and 0 bases from J, with 4 bases between. This CDR3 is built from 13 residues. The germline V gene has CDR1 SQVTM and CDR2 ANQGSEA. This CDR3 reads CSVAVSGANVLTF. The DNA of the CDR3 is TGCAGCGTTGCGGTCTCTGGGGCCAACGTCCTGACTTTC.

This clonotype occurred many times. The chain employs TRBV5-5 and TRBJ1-1, with D possibly being TRBD1 (5 bases). CDR1 and CDR2 (germline): SGHKS, YYEKEE (reference sequence). Deletions cut 2 bases from V and 7 bases from J, with 9 bases between. CDR3 length: 12 residues. The CDR3 DNA reads as TGTGCCAGCAGCTTTCGAGACAGTGAAGCTTTCTTT. This codes for CASSFRDSEAFF.

This clonotype occurred many times. This chain links TRBV20-1 with TRBJ2-3; 8 bases agree with TRBD2. V lost 3 bases, J lost 2 bases, and 13 bases stayed unmatched. The germline gives CDR1 DFQATT, CDR2 SNEGSKA (reference sequence). This CDR3 is built from 17 residues. The CDR3, as DNA: TGCAGTGCTAGGACTCTTGGACAGCGGGGGAACACAGATACGCAGTATTTT. Translated: CSARTLGQRGNTDTQYF.

This sequence joins TRBV7-2 and TRBJ1-2; weak D call: TRBD1 (6 bases). V was cut by 3 bases and J by 14 bases, with 19 bases left in between. The CDR3 is 13 amino acids. In germline, CDR1 is SGHTA, CDR2 FQGNSA. The chain's CDR3 is CASSFRQGIRLTF. The CDR3 DNA reads as TGTGCCAGCAGCTTCCGGCAGGGGATCCGGCTTACCTTC. Variable domain in full (rest from reference TRBV7-2 and TRBJ1-2): GAGVSQSPSNKVTEKGKDVELRCDPISGHTALYWYRQSLGQGLEFLIYFQGNSAPDKSGLPSDRFSAERTGGSVSTLTIQRTQQEDSAVYLCASSFRQGIRLTFGSGTRLTVV.

The V call is TRBV6-6, the J call TRBJ2-5, with 13 nucleotides matching TRBD2. Germline trimming cut 2 bases from V and 1 base from J; bases unmatched to any gene: 13. CDR3 length: 20 amino acids. Germline values: CDR1 MNHNY, CDR2 SVGAGI (reference sequence). Here the CDR3 reads CASSYQRLAGGRPLQETQYF. In DNA, the CDR3 is TGTGCCAGCAGTTACCAAAGACTAGCGGGGGGCCGACCGCTCCAAGAGACCCAGTACTTC.

There are a few counts of this clonotype. V and J are TRBV6-5 and TRBJ2-7; 7 bases line up with TRBD1. V dropped 4 bases and J dropped 0; count of bases not matched to a gene: 6. This CDR3 comprises 15 residues. CDR1 MNHEY and CDR2 SVGAGI come from the germline V gene. CDR3 bases: TGTGCCAGCAGTTCTGACTGGGACAGCTCCTACGAGCAGTACTTC. Translation: CASSSDWDSSYEQYF.

This clonotype was recorded at least ten times. The rearrangement uses TRBV5-1 and TRBJ2-7, with 13 bases that match TRBD2. V lost 0 bases, J lost 2 bases, and 5 bases stayed unmatched. Germline values: CDR1 SGHRS, CDR2 YFSETQ. The CDR3 runs to 17 residues. CDR3 in amino acids: CASSLAGTSGDTYEQYF. The CDR3 bases are TGCGCCAGCAGCTTGGCCGGGACTAGCGGGGACACCTACGAGCAGTACTTC.

This clonotype has more than one count but fewer than ten. The rearrangement joins TRBV7-9 to TRBJ1-2, with no clear D. Trimming stripped 3 bases from V and 4 bases from J, with 9 bases between. CDR1 SEHNR and CDR2 FQNEAQ come from the germline V gene (reference sequence). The length of the CDR3 is 13 residues. The CDR3 sequence: CASSFGEAYGYTF. For the CDR3, the DNA is TGTGCCAGCAGCTTTGGGGAAGCCTATGGCTACACCTTC. Using reference TRBV7-9 and TRBJ1-2 for the parts outside the CDR3, the full variable domain is DTGVSQNPRHKITKRGQNVTFRCDPISEHNRLYWYRQTLGQGPEFLTYFQNEAQLEKSRLLSDRFSAERPKGSFSTLEIQRTEQGDSAMYLCASSFGEAYGYTFGSGTRLTVV.

This clonotype was seen a handful of times. J is TRBJ2-6 and V is TRBV4-3; D gene unclear. CDR1 and CDR2 (germline): LGHNA, YSLEER. This CDR3 contains 18 residues. Trimming left V 1 base short and J 1 base short, with 14 bases between. For the CDR3, the DNA is TGCGCCAGCAGCCAAGCGCAGGATTCCTCGTCTGGGGCCAACGTCCTGACTTTC. Translating it yields CASSQAQDSSSGANVLTF.

At least ten counts were recorded for this clonotype. The rearrangement uses TRBV6-2 or TRBV6-3 and TRBJ2-3, with no clear D. V shed 6 bases and J shed 6 bases, with 16 bases lying between them. The CDR3 length is 14 residues. Germline V lookup: CDR1 MNHEY, CDR2 SVGEGT. CDR3 residues: CASSRLRLEDTQYF. CDR3 bases: TGTGCCAGCAGCCGCCTCCGCTTGGAGGATACGCAGTATTTT.

This clonotype came up many times. The rearrangement links TRBV15 to TRBJ2-3; D gene uncertain. Germline V gene sequence: CDR1 LNHNV, CDR2 YYDKDF (reference sequence). CDR3 length: 13 amino acids. The CDR3 protein is CALGEAHTDTQYF. CDR3 DNA sequence: TGTGCTTTGGGCGAGGCCCACACAGATACGCAGTATTTT.

The sample holds a few counts of this clonotype. This sequence joins TRBV6-4 and TRBJ2-3; 8 bases line up with TRBD2. Germline CDR1 MRHNA, CDR2 SNTAGT. Unmatched junction bases numbered 6, after V lost 6 bases and J lost 4 bases. The CDR3 sequence is 14 residues long. CDR3 amino acids: CASSGLASSDTQYF. DNA for the CDR3: TGTGCCAGCAGCGGACTAGCTTCCTCAGATACGCAGTATTTT.

Ten or more counts support this clonotype. The chain employs TRBV18 and TRBJ1-4; D gene uncertain. This CDR3 is built from 14 residues. The ends were cut back, 0 bases at V and 0 bases at J, with 2 bases in the middle. Per the germline V gene, CDR1 is KGHSH and CDR2 is LQKENI. This chain's CDR3 is CASSPPATNEKLFF. CDR3 nucleotide sequence: TGTGCCAGCTCACCACCAGCAACTAATGAAAAACTGTTTTTT.

V usage is TRBV6-5 and J usage is TRBJ1-6; D is unclear. V gave up 6 bases and J gave up 10 bases, with 13 bases separating them. The CDR3 length is 13 residues. Germline V CDR1 and CDR2: MNHEY, SVGAGI. CDR3 loop: CASRTAGNSPLHF. In DNA, the CDR3 is TGTGCCAGCAGGACCGCAGGAAACTCACCCCTCCACTTT.

This clonotype was recorded many times. The chain is built from TRBV20-1 and TRBJ2-1; D ambiguous. The CDR3 loop spans 14 amino acids. V was cut by 3 bases and J by 6 bases, with 15 bases left in between. Looked up from germline, CDR1 is DFQATT and CDR2 is SNEGSKA (reference sequence). The CDR3 loop reads CSASGLGEVNEQFF. DNA for the CDR3: TGCAGTGCTAGTGGGTTGGGTGAGGTCAATGAGCAGTTCTTC.

This clonotype was detected only a few times. This chain uses TRBV20-1 with TRBJ2-5; the D gene is possibly TRBD2 (5 bases). V lost 6 bases to trimming and J lost 5 bases, with 13 bases between them. Germline CDR1 DFQATT, CDR2 SNEGSKA (reference sequence). CDR3 length: 12 residues. CDR3 nucleotides: TGCAGTGCCAGGCCCGGGGAGGAGACCCAGTACTTC. It encodes CSARPGEETQYF.

This chain joins TRBV7-9 and TRBJ2-3; tentative D call: TRBD2 (7 bases). Germline V CDR1 and CDR2: SEHNR, FQNEAQ (reference sequence). CDR3 length: 16 residues. V was clipped by 2 bases and J by 6 bases, with 18 bases between them. CDR3 sequence: CASSLRMGARGDTQYF. In DNA form, the CDR3 reads TGTGCCAGCAGCTTAAGAATGGGGGCGCGGGGGGATACGCAGTATTTT.

This clonotype has ten or more counts. The chain links TRBV7-9 to TRBJ2-7; D possibly corresponds to TRBD1 (5 bases). Per the germline V gene, CDR1 is SEHNR and CDR2 is FQNEAQ (reference sequence). The CDR3 has 13 residues. V was trimmed by 5 bases and J by 3 bases, leaving 11 bases between them. The CDR3 DNA is TGTGCCAGCAGCCAGGGTACCATCTACGAGCAGTACTTC. This sequence encodes CASSQGTIYEQYF.

This clonotype was detected many times. The V gene is TRBV12-3 or TRBV12-4, the J gene TRBJ1-1; D remains ambiguous. Trimming cost V 5 bases and J 5 bases, with 15 bases left between them. The CDR3 has 14 residues. CDR3 in amino acids: CASSGEPGGTEAFF. The CDR3 DNA follows: TGTGCCAGCAGTGGGGAACCCGGCGGGACTGAAGCTTTCTTT.

This clonotype was recorded at least ten times. V and J are TRBV3-1 and TRBJ2-2, with D maybe TRBD2 (5 bases). Germline V lookup: CDR1 LGHDT, CDR2 YNNKEL (reference sequence). V dropped 6 bases and J dropped 6 bases, with 11 bases sitting between them. CDR3 length: 13 residues. As DNA, the CDR3 is TGTGCCAGCAGGCGGACTCCCTCCGGGGAGCTGTTTTTT. Amino acid sequence: CASRRTPSGELFF.